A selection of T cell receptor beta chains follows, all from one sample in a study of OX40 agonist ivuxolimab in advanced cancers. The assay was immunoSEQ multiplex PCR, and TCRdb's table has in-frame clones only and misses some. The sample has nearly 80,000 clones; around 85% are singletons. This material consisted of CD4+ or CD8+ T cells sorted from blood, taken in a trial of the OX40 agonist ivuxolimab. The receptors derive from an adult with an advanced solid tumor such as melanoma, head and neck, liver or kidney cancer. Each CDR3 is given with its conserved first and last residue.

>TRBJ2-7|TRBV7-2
CASSFRLAGESEQYF
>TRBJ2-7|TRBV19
CASSISGPSYEQYF
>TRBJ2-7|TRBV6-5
CASMGSLGEQYF
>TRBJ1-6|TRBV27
CASALTGERSPLHF
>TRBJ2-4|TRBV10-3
CAISESAGQGGDIQYF
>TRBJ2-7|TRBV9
CASSVQGTSYEQYF
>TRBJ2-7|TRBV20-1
CSAEDGEQYF
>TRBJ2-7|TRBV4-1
CASSQPLRNNEQYF
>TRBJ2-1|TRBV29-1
CSVGAMGRQFF
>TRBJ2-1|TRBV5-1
CASSPSGSPYNEQFF
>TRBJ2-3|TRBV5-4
CASSPGQLGDTQYF
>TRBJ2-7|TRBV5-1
CASSSVGAGDEQYF
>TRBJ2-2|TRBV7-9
CASSSQSPGQGTNTGELFF
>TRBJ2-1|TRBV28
CASSLFSGRASMGNSEQFF
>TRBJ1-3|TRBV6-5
CASSYGLPTGNTIYF
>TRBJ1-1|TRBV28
CASSLPRRDTEAFF
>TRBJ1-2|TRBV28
CASRPQGVGYTF
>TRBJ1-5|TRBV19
CASSNREINQPQHF
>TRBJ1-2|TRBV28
CASSPPSMHYGYTF
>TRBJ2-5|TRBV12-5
CASAVDRRETQYF
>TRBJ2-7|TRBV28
CASSYNDLTAHEQYF
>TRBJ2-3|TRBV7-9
CASSRSGSTDTQYF
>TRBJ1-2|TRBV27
CASSPYTGGFMDGYTF
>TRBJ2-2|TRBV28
CASSLGRGRSYTGELFF
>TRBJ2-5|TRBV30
CAWSVLNEETQYF
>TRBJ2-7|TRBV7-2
CASSLVAGATYEQYF
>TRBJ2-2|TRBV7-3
CASSLFDGGELFF
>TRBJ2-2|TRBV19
CASSPSGSPGELFF
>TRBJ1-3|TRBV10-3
CAISSGRKNTIYF
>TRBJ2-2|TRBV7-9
CASNLRLAGTLTNTGELFF
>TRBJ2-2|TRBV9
CASSNSRDRDTGELFF
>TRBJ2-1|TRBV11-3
CASAGPTYNEQFF
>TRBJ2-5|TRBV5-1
CASSLSVGSQETQYF
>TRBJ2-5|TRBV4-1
CASSQDFGRSETQYF
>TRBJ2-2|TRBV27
CASRQGIKYTGELFF
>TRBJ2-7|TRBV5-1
CASSPGEGEQYF
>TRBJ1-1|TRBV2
CASSPQGINTEAFF
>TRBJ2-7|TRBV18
CASSPGRNEQYF
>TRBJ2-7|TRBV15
CATSRERDSTYEQYF
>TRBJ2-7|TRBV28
CASKRGAVSYEQYF